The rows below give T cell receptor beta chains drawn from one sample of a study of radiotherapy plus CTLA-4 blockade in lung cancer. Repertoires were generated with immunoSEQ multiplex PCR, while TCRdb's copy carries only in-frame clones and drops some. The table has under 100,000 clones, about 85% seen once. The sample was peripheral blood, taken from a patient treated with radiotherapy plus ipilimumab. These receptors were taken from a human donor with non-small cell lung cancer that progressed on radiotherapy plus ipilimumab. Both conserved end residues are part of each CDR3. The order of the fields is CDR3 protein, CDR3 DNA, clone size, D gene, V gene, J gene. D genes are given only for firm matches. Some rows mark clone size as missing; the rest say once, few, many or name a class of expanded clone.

CASAGAGDQPQHF,TGTGCCAGCGCTGGGGCGGGGGATCAGCCCCAGCATTTT,NA,NA,TRBV28,TRBJ1-5
CASSPGPVNSPLHF,TGCGCCAGCAGCCCAGGCCCCGTTAATTCACCCCTCCACTTT,NA,NA,TRBV4-1,TRBJ1-6
CASSLAPGQGAVGYTF,TGTGCCAGCAGCTTAGCGCCGGGACAGGGGGCAGTTGGCTACACCTTC,NA,TRBD1,TRBV7-2,TRBJ1-2
CASSRMALAGELFF,TGTGCCAGCAGCCGTATGGCCTTAGCCGGGGAGCTGTTTTTT,NA,NA,TRBV7-2,TRBJ2-2
CASSLNGPRNEQYF,TGTGCCAGCAGTTTAAACGGCCCCAGAAACGAGCAGTACTTC,once,NA,TRBV28,TRBJ2-7
CASRLDRGQPQHF,TGTGCCAGCAGGCTCGATCGGGGGCAGCCCCAGCATTTT,NA,NA,TRBV14,TRBJ1-5
CASSLDDYEQYF,TGTGCCAGCAGCTTAGACGATTACGAGCAGTACTTC,few,NA,TRBV7-9,TRBJ2-7
CASSLAGTVYEEQYF,TGTGCCAGCAGCTTAGCGGGGACAGTCTACGAGGAGCAGTACTTC,NA,TRBD1,TRBV7-2,TRBJ2-7
CAWSVWTVDSPLHF,TGTGCCTGGAGTGTCTGGACAGTGGATTCACCCCTCCACTTT,NA,NA,TRBV30,TRBJ1-6
CASSLNLDRGTEAFF,TGCGCCAGCAGCTTGAACCTCGACAGGGGCACTGAAGCTTTCTTT,NA,TRBD1,TRBV5-1,TRBJ1-1
CASSQDWGQGQSYGYTF,TGTGCCAGCAGCCAAGATTGGGGACAGGGCCAATCCTATGGCTACACCTTC,NA,TRBD1,TRBV14,TRBJ1-2
CASSLVGGQETQYF,TGCGCCAGCAGCTTGGTCGGGGGCCAAGAGACCCAGTACTTC,NA,NA,TRBV5-1,TRBJ2-5
CASSVGAGGLYEQYF,TGTGCCAGCAGCGTAGGAGCGGGAGGGCTTTACGAGCAGTACTTC,NA,TRBD2,TRBV9,TRBJ2-7
CASTFTTANVLTF,TGTGCCAGCACTTTCACGACGGCCAACGTCCTGACTTTC,NA,NA,TRBV6-1,TRBJ2-6
CASRLAVTDTQYF,TGTGCCAGCAGGCTAGCGGTCACAGATACGCAGTATTTT,NA,TRBD2,TRBV7-2,TRBJ2-3
CASSSGIGGENTEAFF,TGTGCCAGCAGTTCAGGGATAGGGGGAGAGAACACTGAAGCTTTCTTT,NA,NA,TRBV28,TRBJ1-1
CASSAQGPETQYF,TGTGCCAGCAGTGCTCAGGGTCCCGAGACCCAGTACTTC,few,NA,TRBV27,TRBJ2-5
CASSAGRISGSNEQFF,TGTGCCAGCAGCGCAGGGAGGATTAGCGGGAGTAATGAGCAGTTCTTC,NA,TRBD2,TRBV9,TRBJ2-1
CASSPPGQIFSGANVLTF,TGTGCCAGCAGCCCTCCGGGACAGATTTTCTCTGGGGCCAACGTCCTGACTTTC,NA,TRBD1,TRBV7-2,TRBJ2-6
CASGLVPGSWEQYF,TGTGCTAGTGGTTTGGTTCCAGGGTCGTGGGAGCAGTACTTC,NA,NA,TRBV12-5,TRBJ2-5
CASTPLAGTQYF,TGTGCCAGCACCCCTCTGGCGGGTACGCAGTATTTT,NA,NA,TRBV2,TRBJ2-3
CASSPRGQGASGNTIYF,TGTGCCAGCTCACCACGGGGCCAGGGGGCCTCTGGAAACACCATATATTTT,NA,TRBD1,TRBV18,TRBJ1-3
CASALRRTLLYEQYF,TGTGCCAGCGCACTTAGGCGGACACTCCTTTACGAGCAGTACTTC,NA,NA,TRBV7-2,TRBJ2-7
CAWRPRDTIFLEQYF,TGTGCCTGGAGGCCCCGGGACACCATCTTTTTAGAGCAGTACTTC,NA,NA,TRBV30,TRBJ2-7
CASRGADDGYTF,TGTGCCAGTAGAGGGGCGGATGATGGCTACACCTTC,once,NA,TRBV19,TRBJ1-2
CASSEWGNEQFF,TGTGCCAGCAGTGAATGGGGGAATGAGCAGTTCTTC,NA,NA,TRBV2,TRBJ2-1